The 16 T cell receptor beta chains in this list originate from one sample, sequenced in a study of blood T cell repertoires in COVID-19. TCRdb keeps only in-frame clones here, not all; method: immunoSEQ multiplex PCR. The sample lists roughly 40,000 clones; 88% were seen once. What was sequenced was peripheral blood. The receptors originated from a human donor in a cohort sampled during active COVID-19.

A single count supports this clone. The V call is TRBV28, the J call TRBJ2-7; 8 positions agree with TRBD2. This CDR3 has 15 residues. The germline V gene has CDR1 MDHEN and CDR2 SYDVKM. V was pared by 5 bases and J by 0 bases, with 6 bases of the junction left unmatched. The CDR3 here is CASSIPGLGSYEQYF. As DNA, the CDR3 is TGTGCCAGCAGTATACCGGGACTAGGCTCCTACGAGCAGTACTTC.

The chain links TRBV7-3 to TRBJ1-2, with D possibly being TRBD1 (6 bases). The CDR3 totals 15 residues. V was trimmed by 5 bases and J by 4 bases, leaving 17 bases between them. The germline CDR1 and CDR2 sequences are SGHTA and FQGTGA. The CDR3 here is CASSNRDTQTYGYTF. CDR3 DNA sequence: TGTGCCAGCAGCAACCGGGACACCCAAACCTATGGCTACACCTTC.

V usage is TRBV6-6 and J usage is TRBJ2-5, with D unclear. This CDR3 has 12 residues. Trimming stripped 2 bases from V and 3 bases from J, with 4 bases between. CDR1 and CDR2 (germline): MNHNY, SVGAGI (reference sequence). The CDR3 DNA reads as TGTGCCAGCAGTTACCCCAAAGAGACCCAGTACTTC. The encoded protein is CASSYPKETQYF.

This chain uses TRBV7-6 with TRBJ1-3; the D gene is possibly TRBD1 (5 bases). With 9 bases removed from V and 1 base from J, the gap between germline ends came to 22 bases. This CDR3 contains 17 residues. Germline V gene sequence: CDR1 SGHVS, CDR2 FNYEAQ. Written as DNA, the CDR3 is TGTGCCAGTAGACGCGGGACCTATTCAGGATCTGGAAACACCATATATTTT. Protein product: CASRRGTYSGSGNTIYF.

The DNA for the CDR3 is TGCGCCAGCAGCTTGTTCACCGGGACAATTTACGAGCAGTACTTC. It yields the protein CASSLFTGTIYEQYF. The rearrangement links TRBV5-1 to TRBJ2-7; TRBD1 is a possible D gene (6 bases). The CDR3 is made up of 15 amino acids. The V and J ends lost 1 base and 4 bases respectively, with 15 bases between them. Germline-derived CDR1 and CDR2 are SGHRS and YFSETQ. Together with reference TRBV5-1 and TRBJ2-7, the CDR3 gives the full variable domain: KAGVTQTPRYLIKTRGQQVTLSCSPISGHRSVSWYQQTPGQGLQFLFEYFSETQRNKGNFPGRFSGRQFSNSRSEMNVSTLELGDSALYLCASSLFTGTIYEQYFGPGTRLTVT.

This clone has a single count. The chain combines TRBV9 with TRBJ2-3; D is unresolved. With 0 bases removed from V and 4 bases from J, the gap between germline ends came to 12 bases. CDR1 is SGDLS, CDR2 YYNGEE, per germline. The CDR3 consists of 15 residues. The CDR3, as DNA: TGTGCCAGCAGCGTAGATGTTGCGGCGGCAGATACGCAGTATTTT. It is translated as CASSVDVAAADTQYF.

This chain connects TRBV7-2 to TRBJ2-7, with D possibly matching TRBD1 (5 bases). The germline CDR1 and CDR2 sequences are SGHTA and FQGNSA. The V gene lost 3 bases and the J gene lost 1 base, with 10 bases spanning the gap. The CDR3 has 14 amino acids. CDR3 in DNA: TGTGCCAGCAGCTTGAAAGGGGTATCCTACGAGCAGTACTTC. Protein product: CASSLKGVSYEQYF.

The chain couples TRBV7-2 to TRBJ1-2, with 7 bases lining up with TRBD1. The germline V gene has CDR1 SGHTA and CDR2 FQGNSA. The CDR3 covers 14 residues. Trimming took 6 bases from V and 1 from J; bases not matched to a gene: 5. CDR3 sequence reads: CASRIQGFNYGYTF. Here the CDR3 DNA reads TGTGCCAGCAGAATACAGGGGTTTAACTATGGCTACACCTTC.

The rearrangement uses TRBV5-6 and TRBJ1-2, with D perhaps matching TRBD1 (6 bases). This CDR3 is 11 amino acids long. Deletions cut 0 bases from V and 12 bases from J, with 9 bases between. Germline loops: CDR1 SGHDT, CDR2 YYEEEE. The CDR3 sequence: CASSLGQANTF. CDR3 DNA sequence: TGTGCCAGCAGCTTGGGACAGGCCAACACCTTC.

The chain couples TRBV6-5 to TRBJ1-1; no clear D. Trimming pared 6 bases from V and 2 bases from J, leaving 10 bases between. Germline lookup yields CDR1 MNHEY and CDR2 SVGAGI. This CDR3 comprises 13 residues. CDR3 sequence: CASSPGGNTEAFF. The CDR3 bases are TGTGCCAGCAGCCCAGGTGGTAACACTGAAGCTTTCTTT.

In the case of this clone: Other DNA sequences from this sample encode an identical CDR3 as well. The rearrangement uses TRBV5-1 and TRBJ2-3, with D possibly being TRBD1 (5 bases). The ends were cut back, 0 bases at V and 4 bases at J, with 12 bases in the middle. CDR1 and CDR2 from the germline V gene are SGHRS and YFSETQ. The CDR3 covers 15 residues. The CDR3 DNA is TGCGCCAGCAGCTTGGTCGGAAGGGGCCCAGATACGCAGTATTTT. Translating it yields CASSLVGRGPDTQYF.

The rearrangement joins TRBV2 to TRBJ1-2; D uncertain. There are 14 residues in the CDR3. Germline values: CDR1 SNHLY, CDR2 FYNNEI. Trimming shortened V by 3 bases and J by 5 bases, and 13 bases separated the two germline ends. CDR3 DNA sequence: TGTGCCAGCAGTGAGGAGGCTTCCTATTATGGCTACACCTTC. Translated: CASSEEASYYGYTF.

This clone was detected a few times. The chain employs TRBV6-5 and TRBJ1-5; D is unclear. CDR3 length: 15 amino acids. The germline gives CDR1 MNHEY, CDR2 SVGAGI. V lost 5 bases, J lost 4 bases, and 15 bases lay in between. The CDR3 nucleotides are TGTGCCAGCAGTCCTCCGGAGCTAATTAATCAGCCCCAGCATTTT. Translating it yields CASSPPELINQPQHF.

This rearrangement joins TRBV19 to TRBJ2-5, with TRBD2 identical over 11 bases. Germline trimming cut 1 base from V and 4 bases from J; bases unmatched to any gene: 2. Germline CDR1 is LNHDA and CDR2 is SQIVND (reference sequence). This CDR3 has 15 residues. CDR3 coding DNA: TGTGCCAGTAGTATAGGCCTAGCGGGAGGAGAGACCCAGTACTTC. The encoded protein is CASSIGLAGGETQYF.

This chain uses TRBV4-1 with TRBJ2-1, with 7 bases aligning to TRBD2. This CDR3 spans 16 amino acids. The germline V gene encodes CDR1 MGHRA and CDR2 YSYEKL. V dropped 4 bases and J dropped 1; count of bases not matched to a gene: 7. CDR3 loop: CASSLVPSGSYNEQFF. The CDR3 coding sequence is TGCGCCAGCAGCCTAGTCCCTAGCGGATCCTACAATGAGCAGTTCTTC.

The V call is TRBV5-1, the J call TRBJ1-4, with D perhaps matching TRBD1 (6 bases). The CDR3 loop spans 14 amino acids. Trimming removed 0 bases at V and 8 bases at J, with 11 bases between. CDR1 is SGHRS, CDR2 YFSETQ, per germline. As DNA, the CDR3 is TGCGCCAGCAGCTTGGCGGCAGGGGAGGAAAAACTGTTTTTT. Residues: CASSLAAGEEKLFF.